This entry is about one T cell receptor (beta chain). These data belong to a study of cytomegalovirus exposure and HLA in healthy donors. In the PCR, 60 Vbeta and 13 Jbeta primers were used. Sequencing was performed with immunoSEQ multiplex PCR; in TCRdb, only in-frame clones are kept and a portion is missing. This sample yields 81,000 or so clones, of which about three fifths are seen a single time; around 5% belongs to the top ten. Germline CDR1 GTSNPN, CDR2 SVGIG (reference sequence). The CDR3 is 13 residues long. V lost 2 bases to trimming and J lost 5 bases, with 10 bases between them. The chain uses TRBV30 and TRBJ1-5; no clear D gene. Sequenced: PBMCs. This receptor was identified in a young woman in good health and CMV-seropositive. The CDR3 nucleotides are TGTGCCTGGAGTTTGCATGGGCATCAGCCCCAGCATTTT. As protein: CAWSLHGHQPQHF.